A single sample gave rise to the 5 T cell receptor beta chains below, sequenced in a study of T cell responses to AZD1222 COVID-19 vaccine. The assay was immunoSEQ multiplex PCR, and TCRdb's table has in-frame clones only and misses some. The repertoire holds some 170,000 clones, with 70% to 90% as singletons. This specimen was peripheral blood, taken on day 0 of AZD1222 vaccination. The receptors derive from an adult in good health.

The chain couples TRBV12-3 or TRBV12-4 to TRBJ2-2, with TRBD1 matching over 7 bases. This CDR3 contains 13 residues. Trimming took 7 bases from V and 3 from J; bases not matched to a gene: 2. CDR3 in amino acids: CASKGADTGELFF. The DNA of the CDR3 is TGTGCCAGCAAGGGGGCGGACACCGGGGAGCTGTTTTTT.

This clone appeared once. The chain couples TRBV14 to TRBJ1-3, with D possibly being TRBD1 (6 bases). The V and J ends lost 4 bases and 3 bases respectively, with 10 bases between them. The CDR3 totals 14 residues. Germline V lookup: CDR1 SGHDN, CDR2 FVKESK. The CDR3 bases are TGTGCCAGCAGCCGACAGGACGTTGGAAACACCATATATTTT. It is translated as CASSRQDVGNTIYF.

The V gene is TRBV7-2, the J gene TRBJ1-3; the match to TRBD1 covers 9 bases. J was trimmed by 6 bases and V by 4 bases; bases with no gene match: 4. This CDR3 contains 14 residues. Per germline, CDR1 SGHTA and CDR2 FQGNSA. The CDR3 DNA reads TGTGCCAGCAGCTGGGACAGGGTGGAAAACACCATATATTTT. It codes for CASSWDRVENTIYF.

The rearrangement uses TRBV28 and TRBJ1-3; D gene uncertain. The V end lost 3 bases, the J end lost 2 bases, and 11 bases lay between the germline ends. The CDR3 is 15 residues long. Germline CDR1 MDHEN, CDR2 SYDVKM. The CDR3 coding sequence is TGTGCCAGCAGTTTGCGCCAGATACCTGGAAACACCATATATTTT. Translated: CASSLRQIPGNTIYF.

J is TRBJ2-1 and V is TRBV18; the D is unclear. Trimming removed 4 bases from V and 4 bases from J, with 17 bases in between. CDR3 size: 16 residues. Germline values: CDR1 KGHSH, CDR2 LQKENI. Here the CDR3 reads CASSLFDLDGYNEQFF. The CDR3, as DNA: TGTGCCAGCTCACTCTTCGACCTTGACGGGTACAATGAGCAGTTCTTC.